This T cell receptor beta chain appears in the sequencing data of a study of cytomegalovirus exposure and HLA in healthy donors. Study conclusions and caveats: Most TCR sequences were rare, but some public TCRs occurred in many donors.

PCR primers comprised 60 Vbeta and 13 Jbeta primers. Data came from immunoSEQ multiplex PCR; TCRdb stores just in-frame clones and leaves some out. The sample holds 95,000 to 100,000 clones, roughly 79% seen once. This clone was detected only once. Its matching antigen is unknown. The limits of the CDR3 on the DNA are not certain, so only TCRdb's listed CDR3 is given. Germline V gene data show CDR1 as MNHNY and CDR2 as SVGAGI (reference sequence). The CDR3 adds up to 15 amino acids, both ends counted. The receptor's source is a middle-aged man in good health and CMV-seronegative. Sequencing was performed on PBMCs. The chain has TRBV6-6 and TRBJ1-5; the D segment call TRBD1 is taken from the table without a DNA check. CDR3 residues: CASSILDIQNQPQHF.